This T cell receptor beta chain was profiled in a study of shared clonotypes between healthy human individuals. Assay: immunoSEQ multiplex PCR; the TCRdb copy retains only in-frame clones and omits some. This table has 600,000 to 750,000 clones, roughly 72% appearing once. This CDR3 spans 15 amino acids. Per germline, CDR1 MNHNY and CDR2 SVGAGI (reference sequence). With 6 bases removed from V and 2 bases from J, the gap between germline ends came to 11 bases. Material for sequencing was memory CD4+ T cells sorted from blood. The subset here: CD45RA-negative fraction. The chain uses TRBV6-6 and TRBJ2-6; no firm D call. The origin of this receptor is a woman aged 25 to 45 in good health. The CDR3 sequence: CASRPSLAGANVLTF. In nucleotides, the CDR3 is TGTGCCAGCAGGCCTAGTTTGGCTGGGGCCAACGTCCTGACTTTC.